This T cell receptor (beta chain) derives from a study of T cells in Graves' hyperthyroidism and ophthalmopathy. Study-wide results and caveats: Peripheral blood also featured most of the thyroid clonotypes expanded above 0.001.

PBMCs were sourced from around 10 ml fresh peripheral blood. V lost 3 bases and J lost 0, with 14 bases in between. The CDR3 has 15 residues. The germline V gene has CDR1 GTSNPN and CDR2 SVGIG (reference sequence). This clonotype was observed many times. What it binds is not known. It was RNA transcripts that yielded the amplified TCR beta CDR3 regions. The HTBI primer set drove a first-round RT-PCR of the TCR CDR3. TCRdb re-analysed the multiplex PCR reads in MiXCR, keeping a single row per CDR3 protein. Altogether over 150,000 distinct CDR3 sequences are present, about 17% being singletons, with the ten largest covering around 48%.

The rearrangement joins TRBV30 to TRBJ1-2, with D possibly matching TRBD1 (5 bases). The TCR comes from a woman between 45 and 60 years old with Graves' hyperthyroidism. Sequenced: blood. CDR3 loop: CAWRTRDVTNYGYTF. CDR3 sequence (DNA): TGTGCCTGGAGGACAAGGGACGTGACTAACTATGGCTACACCTTC.